The rows below give T cell receptor beta chains drawn from one sample of a study of tumor-infiltrating lymphocytes in primary liver carcinoma. TCRdb ran MiXCR on the multiplex PCR reads and lists one entry per CDR3 protein. The table has about 22,000 distinct CDR3 sequences, approximately 80% seen once; the top ten hold about 40%. Sequenced material: liver tumor tissue from sampling region 2. Receptors originate from a woman aged 30 to 39 with primary liver carcinoma and hepatitis B virus infection. The CDR3 runs from the conserved cysteine through the conserved F or W. A D gene is named only where the DNA matches it firmly. Part of the rows lack a size; the others show once, few, many or a class for expanded clones.

v_gene: TRBV28
abundance: many
d_gene: TRBD2
j_gene: TRBJ2-5
CDR3nt: TGTGCCAGCAGTTTAACGGGTACGGGACTAGCGGCACAAGAGACCCAGTACTTC
CDR3aa: CASSLTGTGLAAQETQYF

v_gene: TRBV6-5
abundance: -
d_gene: -
j_gene: TRBJ2-2
CDR3nt: TGTGCCAGCAGTCCGTGGACAAGGTTCACCGGGGAGTTGTTTTTT
CDR3aa: CASSPWTRFTGELFF

v_gene: TRBV5-5
abundance: once
d_gene: -
j_gene: TRBJ2-3
CDR3nt: TGTGCCAGCAGCCTAGTGACTATCGGACTCACAAATACGCAGTATTTT
CDR3aa: CASSLVTIGLTNTQYF

v_gene: TRBV6-6
abundance: medium-sized
d_gene: TRBD2
j_gene: TRBJ2-3
CDR3nt: TGTGCCAGCAGTTACCAGCGGGGGAACACAGATACGCAGTATTTT
CDR3aa: CASSYQRGNTDTQYF

v_gene: TRBV6-5
abundance: -
d_gene: -
j_gene: TRBJ2-5
CDR3nt: TGTGGCAGCAGTACCGGCATGGGGCTGACCCAGTACTTC
CDR3aa: CGSSTGMGLTQYF

v_gene: TRBV6-5
abundance: few
d_gene: TRBD1
j_gene: TRBJ2-5
CDR3nt: TGTGCCAGCTGTACCGATAGGGGGCTTACCCAGTACTTC
CDR3aa: CASCTDRGLTQYF

v_gene: TRBV20-1
abundance: many
d_gene: TRBD2
j_gene: TRBJ2-4
CDR3nt: TGCAGTGCCCCTACCGGGACTAGCAGAAACATTCAGTACTTC
CDR3aa: CSAPTGTSRNIQYF

v_gene: TRBV11-3
abundance: -
d_gene: TRBD2
j_gene: TRBJ2-1
CDR3nt: TGTGCCGGCACCCGACTAGCGAGGGGGGGGTATGAGCAGTTCTTC
CDR3aa: CAGTRLARGGYEQFF

v_gene: TRBV29-1
abundance: once
d_gene: -
j_gene: TRBJ2-1
CDR3nt: TGCAGCGGCCCTGCCGGGAGCATAGTCGATGAGCAGTTCTTC
CDR3aa: CSGPAGSIVDEQFF

v_gene: TRBV4-1
abundance: -
d_gene: -
j_gene: TRBJ2-7
CDR3nt: TGCGCCAGCAGCCTAACAAGGGTTGACTCCTATGAGCAGTACTTC
CDR3aa: CASSLTRVDSYEQYF

v_gene: TRBV12-3/TRBV12-4
abundance: -
d_gene: -
j_gene: TRBJ2-3
CDR3nt: TGTACCAGCAGAACGGGTGGGGCAACAGACACACAGTATTTT
CDR3aa: CTSRTGGATDTQYF

v_gene: TRBV28
abundance: many
d_gene: -
j_gene: TRBJ1-1
CDR3nt: TGTGCCAGCAGTTCCCCCGGGACCGCGAACCGTATGAACACTGAAGCTTTCTTT
CDR3aa: CASSSPGTANRMNTEAFF

v_gene: TRBV11-2
abundance: -
d_gene: TRBD1
j_gene: TRBJ1-1
CDR3nt: TGTGCCATCAGATATACAGGGGGGAAGGCTGAAGCCTTCTTT
CDR3aa: CAIRYTGGKAEAFF